Listed here are 31 T cell receptor beta chains from one sample, sequenced in a study of graft-versus-host responses after intestinal transplantation. Their specific antigens are unknown. Measured with immunoSEQ multiplex PCR; TCRdb has only the in-frame clones, and not every one. The repertoire includes fewer than 120,000 clones, roughly 93% of them detected once, and roughly 0.5% sits in the top ten. Sequenced here: unstimulated CD8+ T cells sorted from spleen or lymph node cells, sampled before intestinal transplant. The receptor set was obtained from a human donor who received an intestinal transplant.

J is TRBJ2-1 and V is TRBV10-1; D is perhaps TRBD2 (5 bases). The CDR3 contains 13 residues. Trimming cost V 5 bases and J 7 bases, with 12 bases left between them. Germline-derived CDR1 and CDR2 are WNHNN and SYGVQD (reference sequence). The CDR3 DNA reads TGCGCCAGCAGTTTCGGGGAAGGAAATGAGCAGTTCTTC. It encodes CASSFGEGNEQFF.

The chain combines TRBV4-1 with TRBJ2-3; 7 bases map to TRBD2. The CDR3 sequence is 17 residues long. Germline V gives CDR1 MGHRA, CDR2 YSYEKL. With V trimmed by 0 bases and J by 1 base, 7 bases remained unmatched. CDR3 protein: CASSQDGGGSRTDTQYF. The CDR3 DNA reads TGCGCCAGCAGCCAAGATGGGGGAGGGTCTCGCACAGATACGCAGTATTTT.

The chain links TRBV19 to TRBJ2-7; TRBD1 aligns across 8 bases. V was pared by 9 bases and J by 8 bases, with 9 bases of the junction left unmatched. From germline, CDR1 is LNHDA and CDR2 SQIVND (reference sequence). The CDR3 loop spans 12 amino acids. The DNA for the CDR3 is TGTGCCAGCCCGGGACAGGACCTCCAGCAGTACTTC. This translates into CASPGQDLQQYF.

V and J are TRBV19 and TRBJ2-3; TRBD1 matches at 9 bases. V gave up 4 bases and J gave up 5 bases; unmatched junction bases: 7. The CDR3 is made up of 15 amino acids. In germline, CDR1 is LNHDA, CDR2 SQIVND (reference sequence). The CDR3 nucleotides are TGTGCCAGTAGTACAACAGGGGGCGGCGGAGATACGCAGTATTTT. This encodes CASSTTGGGGDTQYF.

This rearrangement joins TRBV5-1 to TRBJ2-7; 9 bases are a match to TRBD1. CDR1 and CDR2 (germline): SGHRS, YFSETQ. The V gene end was trimmed by 7 bases and the J gene end by 4 bases; junction bases not matched to a gene: 3. CDR3 size: 12 residues. CDR3 nucleotides: TGCGCCAGCGGGGACAGGGAGTACGAGCAGTACTTC. It encodes CASGDREYEQYF.

The chain is built from TRBV6-5 and TRBJ1-2; 7 nucleotides align to TRBD1. The V gene end was trimmed by 5 bases and the J gene end by 6 bases; junction bases not matched to a gene: 9. CDR1 and CDR2 from the germline V gene are MNHEY and SVGAGI. There are 14 residues in the CDR3. Here the CDR3 DNA reads TGTGCCAGCAGTCCCTACAGGGGAGGTAATGGCTACACCTTC. This sequence encodes CASSPYRGGNGYTF.

This sequence joins TRBV2 and TRBJ2-5, with D maybe TRBD2 (7 bases). The CDR3 contains 17 residues. The germline V gene encodes CDR1 SNHLY and CDR2 FYNNEI. V was shortened by 3 bases and J by 0 bases, with 17 bases between the two germline ends. This CDR3 is CASSDSGASGYQETQYF. For the CDR3, the DNA is TGTGCCAGCAGTGACTCAGGGGCTAGCGGTTACCAAGAGACCCAGTACTTC.

The chain is built from TRBV4-1 and TRBJ2-5, with a weak D call TRBD1 (6 bases). The CDR3 loop spans 15 amino acids. Germline assignment: CDR1 MGHRA and CDR2 YSYEKL. The V and J ends lost 1 base and 5 bases respectively, with 14 bases between them. The CDR3 here is CASSQVQGSMETQYF. The CDR3 bases are TGCGCCAGCAGCCAAGTACAGGGATCAATGGAGACCCAGTACTTC.

The chain recombines TRBV10-2 with TRBJ2-1; D gene uncertain. This CDR3 contains 12 residues. Germline V gene sequence: CDR1 WSHSY, CDR2 SAAADI. The V gene lost 4 bases and the J gene lost 3 bases, with 4 bases spanning the gap. The CDR3 sequence is CASSVHYNEQFF. The CDR3 nucleotides are TGCGCCAGCAGTGTTCACTACAATGAGCAGTTCTTC.

The chain recombines TRBV10-2 with TRBJ2-1, with 7 positions matching TRBD2. Per the germline V gene, CDR1 is WSHSY and CDR2 is SAAADI. Trimming at V came to 7 bases and at J to 3 bases, leaving 6 bases not matched to a gene. This CDR3 spans 14 amino acids. CDR3 in amino acids: CASKGEGSYNEQFF. In DNA form, the CDR3 reads TGCGCCAGCAAAGGGGAGGGGAGCTACAATGAGCAGTTCTTC.

This clone was detected only a few times. CDR3 in amino acids: CASSLMGSLSGQPQHF. The CDR3 DNA is TGTGCCAGCAGTTTAATGGGCAGCCTCAGCGGGCAGCCCCAGCATTTT. The chain recombines TRBV28 with TRBJ1-5; D is uncertain. Germline V gene data show CDR1 as MDHEN and CDR2 as SYDVKM. The CDR3 runs to 16 residues. Trimming took off 2 bases at V and 7 bases at J, with 18 bases between the two ends.

The CDR3 bases are TGTGCCAGCAGTCTACAGGGGGCGCGAACCGGGGAGCTGTTTTTT. Its translation is CASSLQGARTGELFF. The chain carries TRBV28 and TRBJ2-2, with 9 bases that match TRBD1. J was trimmed by 5 bases and V by 5 bases; bases with no gene match: 6. The CDR3 is made up of 15 amino acids. Germline V gene sequence: CDR1 MDHEN, CDR2 SYDVKM.

The chain joins TRBV7-9 to TRBJ2-1; 9 nucleotides agree with TRBD2. J was trimmed by 9 bases and V by 4 bases; bases with no gene match: 7. CDR3 length: 14 residues. CDR1 is SEHNR, CDR2 FQNEAQ, per germline (reference sequence). Written as DNA, the CDR3 is TGTGCCAGCAGCTCCATAGCGGGAGAACGTGAGCAGTTCTTC. It is translated as CASSSIAGEREQFF.

The chain uses TRBV5-4 and TRBJ2-7; TRBD2 agrees at 10 bases. The CDR3 runs 18 residues. Per germline, CDR1 SGHNT and CDR2 YYREEE (reference sequence). V lost 4 bases, J lost 0 bases, and 13 bases stayed unmatched. This CDR3 reads CASSTWGSGRGSSYEQYF. The CDR3 nucleotides are TGTGCCAGCAGCACATGGGGGAGCGGGAGGGGGAGCTCCTACGAGCAGTACTTC.

The V call is TRBV7-2, the J call TRBJ2-7, with TRBD2 identical over 9 bases. The V gene's germline CDR1 is SGHTA and CDR2 FQGNSA. After removal of 5 bases from V and 0 bases from J, the junction contained 5 bases not matched to a gene. The CDR3 runs to 15 residues. This CDR3 reads CASSTLSGSSYEQYF. Written as DNA, the CDR3 is TGTGCCAGCAGCACCCTTAGCGGGAGCTCCTACGAGCAGTACTTC.

V gene TRBV20-1 combines with J gene TRBJ2-3; no definite D call. This CDR3 has 11 amino acids. V was shortened by 4 bases and J by 6 bases, with 8 bases between the two germline ends. Germline CDR1 is DFQATT and CDR2 is SNEGSKA (reference sequence). The CDR3 protein is CSAKHGDTQYF. In nucleotides, the CDR3 is TGCAGTGCTAAACATGGGGATACGCAGTATTTT.

The J gene is TRBJ2-7, the V gene TRBV14; 8 bases map to TRBD1. J gave up 1 base and V 1 base, and 9 bases lay outside the gene matches. The V gene's germline CDR1 is SGHDN and CDR2 FVKESK. This CDR3 has 17 amino acids. The DNA for the CDR3 is TGTGCCAGCAGCCAAGTTTTAGGACAGGGCCCTTCCTACGAGCAGTACTTC. It encodes CASSQVLGQGPSYEQYF. Filled out from reference TRBV14 and TRBJ2-7, the complete variable domain reads EAGVTQFPSHSVIEKGQTVTLRCDPISGHDNLYWYRRVMGKEIKFLLHFVKESKQDESGMPNNRFLAERTGGTYSTLKVQPAELEDSGVYFCASSQVLGQGPSYEQYFGPGTRLTVT.

The chain's CDR3 is CASSFSQVISFF. The CDR3 DNA follows: TGTGCCAGCAGTTTTTCGCAGGTAATATCTTTCTTT. This sequence joins TRBV28 and TRBJ1-1, with D unclear. The CDR3 loop spans 12 amino acids. Germline CDR1 MDHEN, CDR2 SYDVKM. Between the trimmed V and J ends, which lost 3 bases and 12 bases, there was a span of 14 bases.

With regard to this clone: The same CDR3 also results from other DNA sequences found in this sample. V is TRBV7-6 and J is TRBJ2-1, with D uncertain. The V end was cut by 0 bases, the J end by 0 bases, with 3 bases between. The CDR3 consists of 14 residues. Per the germline V gene, CDR1 is SGHVS and CDR2 is FNYEAQ. CDR3 coding DNA: TGTGCCAGCAGCTTAGCGAGCTCCTACAATGAGCAGTTCTTC. This translates into CASSLASSYNEQFF. The complete variable domain, with remaining parts taken from reference TRBV7-6 and TRBJ2-1, reads GAGVSQSPRYKVTKRGQDVALRCDPISGHVSLYWYRQALGQGPEFLTYFNYEAQQDKSGLPNDRFSAERPEGSISTLTIQRTEQRDSAMYRCASSLASSYNEQFFGPGTRLTVL.

About this clone itself: At one boundary the junction diverges from the germline segment, which might be a read error. The chain couples TRBV7-6 to TRBJ2-2; D call uncertain. Germline values: CDR1 SGHVS, CDR2 FNYEAQ. The CDR3 spans 14 residues. The CDR3 spells CASSLNPNTGELFF. The CDR3 coding sequence is TGTGCCAGCAGCTTAAACCCGAATACCGGGGAGCTGTTTTTT.

The V call is TRBV9, the J call TRBJ2-1; 11 bases line up with TRBD2. V was pared by 5 bases and J by 3 bases, with 4 bases of the junction left unmatched. This CDR3 contains 15 residues. Germline CDR1 is SGDLS and CDR2 is YYNGEE. This chain's CDR3 is CASRAGTSGYNEQFF. The CDR3 nucleotides are TGTGCCAGCAGGGCCGGGACTAGCGGCTACAATGAGCAGTTCTTC.

This chain joins TRBV4-1 and TRBJ2-1; 7 nucleotides agree with TRBD1. CDR3 length equals 16 residues. The germline gives CDR1 MGHRA, CDR2 YSYEKL. V was clipped by 0 bases and J by 3 bases; unmatched bases: 5. The CDR3: CASSQDGRDSYNEQFF. The CDR3 region has the DNA TGCGCCAGCAGCCAAGATGGAAGGGACAGCTACAATGAGCAGTTCTTC.

This sequence joins TRBV2 and TRBJ2-2, with D perhaps TRBD2 (5 bases). V was pared by 6 bases and J by 6 bases, with 14 bases between. The CDR3 runs to 14 residues. The germline V gene has CDR1 SNHLY and CDR2 FYNNEI. This CDR3 is CASRSGRGAGELFF. The DNA of the CDR3 is TGTGCCAGCAGGAGTGGGAGAGGAGCCGGGGAGCTGTTTTTT. The full variable domain, completed using reference TRBV2 and TRBJ2-2, is EPEVTQTPSHQVTQMGQEVILRCVPISNHLYFYWYRQILGQKVEFLVSFYNNEISEKSEIFDDQFSVERPDGSNFTLKIRSTKLEDSAMYFCASRSGRGAGELFFGEGSRLTVL.

This chain links TRBV7-9 with TRBJ1-1; D gene uncertain. Germline V gene sequence: CDR1 SEHNR, CDR2 FQNEAQ (reference sequence). This CDR3 spans 14 amino acids. V lost 7 bases to trimming and J lost 3 bases, with 15 bases between them. The CDR3 DNA sequence: TGTGCCAGCACCCCCTTTCTGACATACACTGAAGCTTTCTTT. As protein: CASTPFLTYTEAFF.

The CDR3 loop is CASSRGLNQPQHF. CDR3 nucleotide sequence: TGCGCCAGCAGCCGAGGGCTCAATCAGCCCCAGCATTTT. V gene TRBV4-1 combines with J gene TRBJ1-5; D gene uncertain. Germline CDR1 is MGHRA and CDR2 is YSYEKL. CDR3 length: 13 amino acids. Deletions cut 4 bases from V and 3 bases from J, with 7 bases between.

J is TRBJ2-2 and V is TRBV5-4; 11 nucleotides line up with TRBD1. Germline loops: CDR1 SGHNT, CDR2 YYREEE (reference sequence). CDR3 length: 17 amino acids. The J segment lost 10 bases and the V segment lost 4 bases, leaving 15 bases of the junction unmatched. CDR3 sequence: CASSHRHWDRGEEELFF. CDR3 nucleotide sequence: TGTGCCAGCAGCCACCGACACTGGGACAGGGGGGAGGAGGAGCTGTTTTTT.

The chain is built from TRBV6-5 and TRBJ2-7; TRBD1 aligns across 7 bases. The junction had 3 bases not matched to a gene; V was cut back by 0 bases and J by 4 bases. Germline values: CDR1 MNHEY, CDR2 SVGAGI. There are 14 residues in the CDR3. The CDR3 DNA follows: TGTGCCAGCAGTTACTCGGGACAGTATTACGAGCAGTACTTC. Its translation: CASSYSGQYYEQYF.

The V gene is TRBV23-1, the J gene TRBJ2-1; 11 nucleotides agree with TRBD2. TRBV23-1 is an open reading frame whose function is uncertain. The CDR3 runs to 17 residues. The V segment lost 6 bases and the J segment 2 bases; nucleotides outside the gene matches: 9. The CDR3 bases are TGCGCCAGCAGCCCTCGCACTAGCGGGGGAACCTACAATGAGCAGTTCTTC. This codes for CASSPRTSGGTYNEQFF.

The V call is TRBV6-5, the J call TRBJ2-5; D is unclear. The CDR3 runs 11 residues. Between the trimmed V and J ends, which lost 4 bases and 5 bases, there was a span of 5 bases. Germline CDR1 is MNHEY and CDR2 is SVGAGI. The CDR3 DNA is TGTGCCAGCAGTTTAAAGGAGACCCAGTACTTC. This encodes CASSLKETQYF.

DNA of the CDR3: TGTGCCTGGACCCTGTCCACAGGGTATGGCTACACCTTC. This translates into CAWTLSTGYGYTF. The chain employs TRBV30 and TRBJ1-2, with a weak D call TRBD1 (6 bases). CDR1 and CDR2 (germline): GTSNPN, SVGIG (reference sequence). V gave up 4 bases and J gave up 5 bases, with 14 bases separating them. CDR3 length: 13 amino acids.

CDR3 in amino acids: CASSVGRGDVYNEQFF. The CDR3 coding sequence is TGTGCCAGCAGCGTAGGGAGGGGGGACGTGTACAATGAGCAGTTCTTC. The chain uses TRBV9 and TRBJ2-1, with D perhaps TRBD1 or TRBD2 (6 bases each). The V gene's germline CDR1 is SGDLS and CDR2 YYNGEE. Trimming removed 0 bases at V and 4 bases at J, with 14 bases between. The CDR3 covers 16 residues.